This TCR beta chain appears in the sequencing data of a study of CD8 T cells in ankylosing spondylitis. Overall study findings and caveats: A motif of several highly homologous TCR beta variants was seen as apparently characteristic of ankylosing spondylitis blood. Disease-linked clones were found to be CD8+ and relatively rare in peripheral blood. Disease-associated clones were reportedly significantly overrepresented in matched ankylosing spondylitis synovial fluid.

The germline V gene has CDR1 MGHDK and CDR2 SYGVNS. The V end lost 7 bases, the J end lost 8 bases, and 11 bases lay between the germline ends. CDR3 length: 11 residues. In making TCR beta libraries, quantitative 5'-RACE with molecular barcodes was used. MiXCR, applied by TCRdb to the 5' RACE reads, yields one record per CDR3 protein. The data hold about 540,000 distinct CDR3 sequences, with roughly 13% observed a single time. About this clonotype: Its antigen is undetermined.

The sequencing sample was made of blood, either unsorted or a sorted T cell fraction (not recorded which). This receptor was obtained from a male donor with ankylosing spondylitis. V is TRBV25-1 and J is TRBJ1-2; tentative D call: TRBD1 (5 bases). The DNA of the CDR3 is TGTGCCAGCACCGGGGGGAACGGCTACACCTTC. As protein: CASTGGNGYTF.